The 9 T cell receptor beta chains below come from one sample, sequenced in a study of cytomegalovirus exposure and HLA in healthy donors. Both 60 Vbeta primers and 13 Jbeta primers went into the PCR. Method: immunoSEQ multiplex PCR; TCRdb's copy keeps in-frame clones and lacks some. The profile shows roughly 110,000 clones, less than 80% of them singletons. The sequencing input was PBMCs. The receptors derive from a man aged 55-75 years in good health and CMV-seronegative.

V gene TRBV7-2 combines with J gene TRBJ2-1; 7 nucleotides align to TRBD1. The CDR3 runs 16 residues. Losses at the gene ends were 2 bases for V and 3 bases for J; bases not matched to a gene: 7. Germline V gene sequence: CDR1 SGHTA, CDR2 FQGNSA. CDR3 sequence (DNA): TGTGCCAGCAGCTTAATGGGGACAGATATCTACAATGAGCAGTTCTTC. It codes for CASSLMGTDIYNEQFF.

This chain connects TRBV7-9 to TRBJ2-1, with a tentative D call TRBD1 (5 bases). The CDR3 length is 11 residues. CDR1 SEHNR and CDR2 FQNEAQ come from the germline V gene (reference sequence). Trimming pared 5 bases from V and 12 bases from J, leaving 11 bases between. CDR3 nucleotides: TGTGCCAGCAGCCTATTAAGGGGGCAGTTCTTC. This encodes CASSLLRGQFF. Together with reference TRBV7-9 and TRBJ2-1, the CDR3 gives the full variable domain: DTGVSQNPRHKITKRGQNVTFRCDPISEHNRLYWYRQTLGQGPEFLTYFQNEAQLEKSRLLSDRFSAERPKGSFSTLEIQRTEQGDSAMYLCASSLLRGQFFGPGTRLTVL.

This sequence joins TRBV12-1 and TRBJ2-5; TRBD1 was called by the table and not checked on the DNA. TRBV12-1 represents a pseudogene. CDR3 length: 14 residues. The CDR3 nucleotides read TGTGCCAGCAGCTTTGTGGCACCCCAAGAGACCCAGTACTTC. It specifies CASSFVAPQETQYF.

The rearrangement links TRBV28 to TRBJ1-3; TRBD1 might be the D (6 bases). V was pared by 5 bases and J by 1 base, with 15 bases between. The length of the CDR3 is 16 residues. CDR1 and CDR2 from the germline V gene are MDHEN and SYDVKM. CDR3 nucleotide sequence: TGTGCCAGCAGTGCGGACAGCCTAATTTCTGGAAACACCATATATTTT. This gives the protein CASSADSLISGNTIYF.

This chain uses TRBV7-2 with TRBJ2-3; D gene unclear. This CDR3 spans 16 amino acids. Per germline, CDR1 SGHTA and CDR2 FQGNSA. Trimming shortened V by 5 bases and J by 0 bases, and 15 bases separated the two germline ends. CDR3 in amino acids: CASSKEAEPSTDTQYF. CDR3 DNA sequence: TGTGCCAGCAGCAAAGAGGCGGAACCAAGCACAGATACGCAGTATTTT.

This chain uses TRBV4-2 with TRBJ2-1, with 7 bases aligning to TRBD2. With 0 bases clipped from V and 15 bases from J, the junction kept 5 bases outside the gene matches. This CDR3 contains 12 residues. CDR1 is LGHNA, CDR2 YNFKEQ, per germline. CDR3: CASSQERGGPFF. The CDR3 DNA reads TGTGCCAGCAGCCAAGAAAGGGGAGGGCCGTTCTTC.

This clone was seen a single time. The chain couples TRBV19 to TRBJ2-2; 8 bases are a match to TRBD1. V lost 5 bases and J lost 7; bases outside the gene matches: 18. CDR1 LNHDA and CDR2 SQIVND come from the germline V gene (reference sequence). The CDR3 has 18 amino acids. The CDR3 region is CASSGHGQGRALVGELFF. The CDR3 coding sequence is TGTGCCAGTAGTGGTCACGGACAGGGAAGGGCGTTGGTCGGGGAGCTGTTTTTT.

This clone was detected only a few times. The gene calls are TRBV6-5 and TRBJ1-1; 7 bases are shared with TRBD1. The J segment lost 5 bases and the V segment lost 3 bases, leaving 9 bases of the junction unmatched. The length of the CDR3 is 15 residues. Per the germline V gene, CDR1 is MNHEY and CDR2 is SVGAGI. As DNA, the CDR3 is TGTGCCAGCAGTTATCTTTCGTCAGGGGGGACTGAAGCTTTCTTT. Protein sequence: CASSYLSSGGTEAFF.

The rearrangement links TRBV18 to TRBJ2-5, with 8 bases identical to TRBD1. There are 14 residues in the CDR3. The junction had 4 bases not matched to a gene; V was cut back by 3 bases and J by 4 bases. Germline V gene data show CDR1 as KGHSH and CDR2 as LQKENI. The CDR3 is CASSPSGGGETQYF. CDR3 nucleotides: TGTGCCAGCTCACCGTCAGGGGGCGGAGAGACCCAGTACTTC.